The clone carrying this TCR beta chain was observed a single time. The antigen is unknown. Within the sample, other DNA sequences also encode this same CDR3. This sample stems from a study of cytomegalovirus exposure and HLA in healthy donors. 60 Vbeta and 13 Jbeta primers were used in PCR. The repertoire was sequenced with immunoSEQ multiplex PCR; TCRdb's copy has only in-frame clones and lacks some. This table has more than 110,000 clones, about 80% appearing once. Findings and limits, study-wide: Indistinguishability led to the exclusion of some V segments, TRBV6-2 and TRBV6-3 included. HLA-A and HLA-B allele assignments for most subjects were reportedly predicted accurately using TCR beta sequences. Segments of the TCR beta V type were, in most cases, productive about 87% or about 30% of the time in an earlier analysis. The authors enumerated 164 TCR beta chains as linked to cytomegalovirus.

Trimming at V came to 0 bases and at J to 5 bases, leaving 7 bases not matched to a gene. This CDR3 is 16 amino acids long. Looked up from germline, CDR1 is SGHRS and CDR2 is YFSETQ. V and J are TRBV5-1 and TRBJ2-5; TRBD2 matches at 10 bases. Sequenced sample: PBMCs. This sequence was found in a man aged 35-49 years in good health and CMV-seropositive. The CDR3 spells CASSLAPSGGGETQYF. The DNA for the CDR3 is TGCGCCAGCAGCTTGGCTCCTAGCGGGGGAGGGGAGACCCAGTACTTC.